One T cell receptor (beta chain) is described in this entry. What it recognizes is unknown. Mismatch with germline at one junction end may stem from a read error. The CDR3 has 13 residues. CDR1 and CDR2 from the germline V gene are PRHDT and FYEKMQ (reference sequence). From the 5' RACE reads, TCRdb called clonotypes with MiXCR, one entry per CDR3 protein. The repertoire includes several thousand distinct CDR3 sequences, around 66% of them detected once, and 4.5% sits in the top ten. Tregs were sorted as CD4+CD25+CD127-/low cells. General study findings and limits: Tumor Treg TCRs overlapped most with tumor naive CD4+ cells. Tumor memory CD4+ T cell TCR gene usage clustered with blood and lymph node memory CD4+ cells and lymph node naive CD4+ cells. Whole repertoires were not studied in the larger cohort, only one V-J beta rearrangement.

This clonotype originated in a female donor with breast cancer. The source material was tumor-infiltrating Tregs sorted from the breast tumor. The rearrangement joins TRBV13 to TRBJ1-1, with unresolved D. This CDR3 is CASSQETNTEAFF. Here the CDR3 DNA reads TGCGCCAGCAGCCAAGAAACGAACACTGAAGCTTTCTTT.